This T cell receptor (beta chain) was identified during a study of shared clonotypes between healthy human individuals. Sorted-subset replicate PCRs used about 200 ng DNA, roughly 28,000 T cell genomes. Data came from immunoSEQ multiplex PCR; TCRdb stores just in-frame clones and leaves some out. This table holds approximately 740,000 clones, around 92% found once. Points on this clone: Its antigen remains unknown.

Study results and caveats: Memory subsets generally showed lower estimated richness than naive subsets. Of the naive CD4 clonotypes, approximately 5% were shared across a handful of donors.

Naive CD8 cells, CD45RO-negative and positively selected for CCR7, excluded terminally differentiated effector memory CD45RA+ cells. With V trimmed by 5 bases and J by 4 bases, 11 bases remained unmatched. The germline V gene encodes CDR1 MDHEN and CDR2 SYDVKM. The CDR3 length is 16 residues. The chain combines TRBV28 with TRBJ2-3, with TRBD2 identical over 8 bases. This TCR was recovered from a man aged 25 to 40 in good health. Material for sequencing was naive CD8+ T cells sorted from blood. The CDR3 protein is CASSLGAGGFADTQYF. The CDR3 DNA follows: TGTGCCAGCAGTCTAGGTGCGGGAGGATTTGCAGATACGCAGTATTTT.